These 5 T cell receptor beta chains were sequenced from one sample in a study of early T cells in non-severe SARS-CoV-2 infection. TCRdb fed the 5' RACE reads into MiXCR, producing one record per CDR3 protein. The profile shows some 70,000 distinct CDR3 sequences, 4.9% of them singletons. Sequences were obtained from whole blood. The origin of the receptors is an adult who was a healthcare worker with PCR-confirmed SARS-CoV-2 infection or an uninfected control (not recorded which).

This clonotype was recorded a few times. The chain couples TRBV29-1 to TRBJ2-1; 8 positions match TRBD2. Germline V gene data show CDR1 as SQVTM and CDR2 as ANQGSEA. The CDR3 extends over 13 amino acids. The junction had 6 bases not matched to a gene; V was cut back by 4 bases and J by 7 bases. CDR3 amino acids: CSVAGRAMNEQFF. The CDR3 DNA follows: TGCAGCGTTGCCGGGAGGGCCATGAATGAGCAGTTCTTC.

In its sample, this clonotype was seen once. V gene TRBV5-1 combines with J gene TRBJ1-1; 7 bases map to TRBD1. The CDR3 loop spans 16 amino acids. V gave up 1 base and J gave up 0 bases; unmatched junction bases: 6. Germline CDR1 reads SGHRS; CDR2 reads YFSETQ. CDR3 residues: CASSLTTGLMNTEAFF. CDR3 coding DNA: TGCGCCAGCAGCTTGACGACAGGGCTGATGAACACTGAAGCTTTCTTT. Looking up the rest from reference TRBV5-1 and TRBJ1-1 gives the full variable domain: KAGVTQTPRYLIKTRGQQVTLSCSPISGHRSVSWYQQTPGQGLQFLFEYFSETQRNKGNFPGRFSGRQFSNSRSEMNVSTLELGDSALYLCASSLTTGLMNTEAFFGQGTRLTVV.

CDR3 in amino acids: CASSSGTSGGTTDTQYF. The CDR3 region has the DNA TGTGCCAGCAGCTCGGGGACTAGCGGGGGGACCACAGATACGCAGTATTTT. The rearrangement links TRBV4-2 to TRBJ2-3, with 15 bases aligning to TRBD2. CDR1 is LGHNA and CDR2 is YNFKEQ in the germline V gene. The V and J ends lost 5 bases and 2 bases, in that order; junction bases with no gene match: 5. The CDR3 spans 17 residues.

This clonotype has a count of ten or more. The rearrangement uses TRBV27 and TRBJ2-2; D not resolved. With 2 bases removed from V and 6 bases from J, the gap between germline ends came to 13 bases. Germline V gene data show CDR1 as MNHEY and CDR2 as SMNVEV (reference sequence). The length of the CDR3 is 15 residues. CDR3 protein: CASSLAGPVAGELFF. The DNA for the CDR3 is TGTGCCAGCAGTTTAGCCGGGCCCGTAGCCGGGGAGCTGTTTTTT.

There are many counts of this clonotype. The rearrangement uses TRBV3-1 and TRBJ2-2; D remains unclear. The CDR3 loop spans 15 amino acids. The V gene lost 1 base and the J gene lost 4 bases, with 10 bases spanning the gap. Per germline, CDR1 LGHDT and CDR2 YNNKEL (reference sequence). The CDR3 here is CASSQGRVSTGELFF. The CDR3 DNA sequence: TGTGCCAGCAGCCAAGGTCGTGTCTCCACCGGGGAGCTGTTTTTT.